Listed below are T cell receptor beta chains from one sample, sequenced in a study of tumor-infiltrating lymphocytes in primary liver carcinoma. Each CDR3 protein is one row after TCRdb ran MiXCR on the multiplex PCR reads. The data show more than 45,000 distinct CDR3 sequences, around 79% seen once. Sequenced sample: liver tumor tissue from sampling region 3. All receptors derive from a man aged 35 to 55 with primary liver carcinoma and hepatitis B virus infection. Each CDR3 is given with its conserved first and last residue. Each record gives: J gene, D gene, V gene, clone size, CDR3 protein, CDR3 DNA. D genes are given only for firm matches. Clone size is stated in some rows and not others, as once, few, many or a class when expanded.

j_call: TRBJ2-7; d_call: TRBD1; v_call: TRBV4-1; clone_size: NA; cdr3_aa: CASSLTGGGREEQYF; cdr3_nt: TGCGCCAGCAGCCTCACAGGGGGCGGTCGGGAAGAGCAGTACTTC
j_call: TRBJ1-2; d_call: TRBD1; v_call: TRBV7-9; clone_size: many; cdr3_aa: CASSHWGQGDGYTF; cdr3_nt: TGTGCCAGCAGCCATTGGGGACAGGGGGATGGCTACACCTTC
j_call: TRBJ2-2; d_call: NA; v_call: TRBV10-1; clone_size: NA; cdr3_aa: CASSEGGTNTGEPFF; cdr3_nt: TGCGCCAGCAGTGAAGGCGGGACGAACACCGGGGAGCCGTTCTTT
j_call: TRBJ1-2; d_call: NA; v_call: TRBV6-2/TRBV6-3; clone_size: NA; cdr3_aa: CVSSRTQKSGGYTF; cdr3_nt: TGTGTCAGCAGTCGTACTCAGAAGTCTGGTGGCTACACCTTC
j_call: TRBJ1-1; d_call: NA; v_call: TRBV29-1; clone_size: NA; cdr3_aa: CSVEDRESNTEAFF; cdr3_nt: TGCAGCGTTGAAGATCGGGAGTCGAACACTGAAGCTTTCTTT
j_call: TRBJ2-1; d_call: TRBD1; v_call: TRBV30; clone_size: many; cdr3_aa: CASSGQGTYNEQFF; cdr3_nt: TGTGCCTCCTCGGGACAGGGAACCTACAATGAGCAGTTCTTC
j_call: TRBJ2-2; d_call: NA; v_call: TRBV6-1; clone_size: many; cdr3_aa: CASSDEGGTGELFF; cdr3_nt: TGTGCCAGCAGTGATGAAGGGGGAACCGGGGAGCTGTTTTTT
j_call: TRBJ2-2; d_call: TRBD2; v_call: TRBV29-1; clone_size: NA; cdr3_aa: CSVWLAGNGGRFF; cdr3_nt: TGCAGCGTTTGGCTAGCGGGAAACGGGGGGCGGTTTTTT
j_call: TRBJ2-1; d_call: NA; v_call: TRBV11-2; clone_size: once; cdr3_aa: CASNLNDAYVQFF; cdr3_nt: TGTGCCAGCAACTTGAATGATGCCTATGTGCAGTTCTTC
j_call: TRBJ2-4; d_call: TRBD1; v_call: TRBV29-1; clone_size: NA; cdr3_aa: CSVRVTGRYLGNSQYF; cdr3_nt: TGCAGCGTCCGAGTGACAGGGAGATACTTAGGAAACAGTCAGTATTTC
j_call: TRBJ2-1; d_call: TRBD1; v_call: TRBV29-1; clone_size: few; cdr3_aa: CSELPGQRVDGQFF; cdr3_nt: TGCAGCGAATTGCCGGGACAGAGGGTGGATGGGCAGTTCTTC
j_call: TRBJ2-3; d_call: NA; v_call: TRBV10-3; clone_size: NA; cdr3_aa: CVIRTEGMGDTQYF; cdr3_nt: TGTGTCATCAGGACAGAGGGGATGGGAGATACGCAGTATTTT
j_call: TRBJ2-1; d_call: NA; v_call: TRBV20-1; clone_size: few; cdr3_aa: CSASPEQFF; cdr3_nt: TGCAGTGCAAGCCCTGAGCAGTTCTTC
j_call: TRBJ1-5; d_call: NA; v_call: TRBV6-6; clone_size: NA; cdr3_aa: CASSYRVVCSDQPQHF; cdr3_nt: TGTGCCAGCAGTTACCGAGTAGTGTGTAGCGATCAGCCCCAGCATTTT
j_call: TRBJ1-2; d_call: NA; v_call: TRBV29-1; clone_size: NA; cdr3_aa: CSVARSNYGYTF; cdr3_nt: TGCAGCGTCGCACGTTCCAATTATGGCTACACCTTC
j_call: TRBJ2-1; d_call: TRBD2; v_call: TRBV6-5; clone_size: NA; cdr3_aa: CASSPTSGRDENEQFF; cdr3_nt: TGTGCCAGCAGTCCTACTAGCGGGAGAGATGAAAATGAGCAGTTCTTC
j_call: TRBJ1-5; d_call: TRBD1; v_call: TRBV5-6; clone_size: NA; cdr3_aa: CASSSGDSYQPQHF; cdr3_nt: TGTGCCAGCAGCTCGGGGGACAGTTATCAGCCCCAGCACTTT
j_call: TRBJ1-2; d_call: NA; v_call: TRBV29-1; clone_size: few; cdr3_aa: CSVARDESDRGYTF; cdr3_nt: TGCAGCGTTGCCCGCGACGAATCTGACCGGGGCTACACCTTT
j_call: TRBJ2-4; d_call: NA; v_call: TRBV2; clone_size: NA; cdr3_aa: CASIPENRENIQYF; cdr3_nt: TGTGCCAGCATCCCAGAGAACAGGGAAAACATTCAGTACTTC
j_call: TRBJ2-1; d_call: NA; v_call: TRBV11-2; clone_size: NA; cdr3_aa: CARSYLVGSYNEQFF; cdr3_nt: TGTGCCAGAAGCTACCTAGTGGGCTCCTACAATGAGCAGTTCTTC
j_call: TRBJ2-1; d_call: NA; v_call: TRBV20-1; clone_size: NA; cdr3_aa: CSANPCNEEFF; cdr3_nt: TGCAGTGCTAATCCATGCAATGAGGAGTTCTTC
j_call: TRBJ1-2; d_call: NA; v_call: TRBV12-3/TRBV12-4; clone_size: NA; cdr3_aa: CASSLRDRPDYDYTF; cdr3_nt: TGTGCCAGCAGTCTCCGGGATAGGCCTGACTATGACTACACCTTC
j_call: TRBJ1-4; d_call: NA; v_call: TRBV11-2; clone_size: NA; cdr3_aa: CVCSLEVWDEKLFF; cdr3_nt: TGTGTCTGCAGCTTAGAGGTTTGGGACGAAAAACTGTTTTTT
j_call: TRBJ2-7; d_call: NA; v_call: TRBV30; clone_size: many; cdr3_aa: CAWSPGAGEQYF; cdr3_nt: TGTGCCTGGAGTCCTGGGGCGGGCGAGCAGTACTTC
j_call: TRBJ2-3; d_call: NA; v_call: TRBV7-9; clone_size: many; cdr3_aa: CASSFIAGKGRGTDTQYF; cdr3_nt: TGTGCCAGCAGCTTTATTGCCGGAAAGGGGCGCGGGACAGATACGCAGTATTTT
j_call: TRBJ2-1; d_call: TRBD2; v_call: TRBV7-3; clone_size: few; cdr3_aa: CASSQGTSGTTEQFF; cdr3_nt: TGTGCCAGCAGTCAAGGGACTAGCGGGACGACTGAGCAGTTCTTC
j_call: TRBJ1-2; d_call: NA; v_call: TRBV6-5; clone_size: NA; cdr3_aa: CASRDPVEMNYGYTF; cdr3_nt: TGTGCCAGCAGAGATCCCGTGGAGATGAACTATGGCTACACCTTC